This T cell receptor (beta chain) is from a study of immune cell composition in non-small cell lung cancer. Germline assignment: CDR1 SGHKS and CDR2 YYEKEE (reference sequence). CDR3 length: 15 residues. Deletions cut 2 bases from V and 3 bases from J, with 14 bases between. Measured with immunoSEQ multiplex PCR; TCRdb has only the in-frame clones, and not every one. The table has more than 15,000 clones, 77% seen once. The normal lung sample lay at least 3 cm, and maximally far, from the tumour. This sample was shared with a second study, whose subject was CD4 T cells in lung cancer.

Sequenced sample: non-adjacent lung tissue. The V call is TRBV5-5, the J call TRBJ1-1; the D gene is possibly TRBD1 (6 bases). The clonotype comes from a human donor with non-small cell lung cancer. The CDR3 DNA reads TGTGCCAGCAGCTTCGACGGGGGCCGGGACACTGAAGCTTTCTTT. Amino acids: CASSFDGGRDTEAFF. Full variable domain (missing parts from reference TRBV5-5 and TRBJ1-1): DAGVTQSPTHLIKTRGQQVTLRCSPISGHKSVSWYQQVLGQGPQFIFQYYEKEERGRGNFPDRFSARQFPNYSSELNVNALLLGDSALYLCASSFDGGRDTEAFFGQGTRLTVV.